This TCR beta chain was captured in a study of blood T cell repertoires in COVID-19. V lost 6 bases, J lost 2 bases, and 11 bases lay in between. Germline V gene lookup returns CDR1 MDHEN and CDR2 SYDVKM. There are 13 residues in the CDR3. Using immunoSEQ multiplex PCR, the repertoire was profiled, and TCRdb retains in-frame clones only, with some absent. The repertoire holds some 180,000 clones, with 70% to 85% as singletons. This chain uses TRBV28 with TRBJ2-7; maybe TRBD2 (5 bases). Sequencing was done on a sample of PBMCs or T cells enriched from blood (not recorded which). This receptor was obtained from a woman in her 70s in a cohort exposed to, infected with or recovered from COVID-19 (not recorded which). CDR3 sequence reads: CASRSRETYEQYF. The CDR3 nucleotides read TGTGCCAGCAGATCAAGGGAGACCTACGAGCAGTACTTC.